This TCR beta chain was sequenced during a study of blood T cell repertoires in COVID-19. Method: immunoSEQ multiplex PCR; TCRdb's copy keeps in-frame clones and lacks some. The sample lists around 170,000 clones; more than 75% were seen once. Germline CDR1 and CDR2: SGHRS and YFSETQ. V lost 0 bases and J lost 3; bases outside the gene matches: 6. CDR3 length: 15 amino acids. Participants were aged about 18 to 100 years from about two dozen US areas. Self-reported history from a screening survey and questionnaire set each donor's cohort. Donors in Cohort 3 counted as recovered after two negative PCRs, clearance, or symptom resolution.

Sequencing used PBMCs or T cells enriched from blood (not recorded which). The rearrangement joins TRBV5-1 to TRBJ2-7; 7 positions agree with TRBD1. The clonotype was recovered from a woman in her 30s who had recovered from COVID-19. The CDR3 nucleotides are TGCGCCAGCAGCTTGGGCGACAGGGAGATCTACGAGCAGTACTTC. Amino acids: CASSLGDREIYEQYF.